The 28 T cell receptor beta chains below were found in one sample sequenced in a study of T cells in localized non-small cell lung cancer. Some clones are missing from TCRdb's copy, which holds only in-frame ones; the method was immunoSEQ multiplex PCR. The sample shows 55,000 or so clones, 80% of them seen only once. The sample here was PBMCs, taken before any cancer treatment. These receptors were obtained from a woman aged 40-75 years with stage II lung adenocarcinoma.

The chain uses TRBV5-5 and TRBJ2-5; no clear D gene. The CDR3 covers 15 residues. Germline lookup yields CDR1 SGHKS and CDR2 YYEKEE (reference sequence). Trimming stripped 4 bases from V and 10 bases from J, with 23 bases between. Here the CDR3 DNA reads TGTGCCAGCAGCCCCATAGGGTCTCCCGAAGGGAACCAGTACTTC. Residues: CASSPIGSPEGNQYF.

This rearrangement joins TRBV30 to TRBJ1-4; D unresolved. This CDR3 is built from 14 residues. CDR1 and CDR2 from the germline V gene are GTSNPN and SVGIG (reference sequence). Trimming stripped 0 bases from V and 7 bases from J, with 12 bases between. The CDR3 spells CAWSVKGGSEKLFF. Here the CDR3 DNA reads TGTGCCTGGAGTGTAAAAGGAGGTAGTGAAAAACTGTTTTTT.

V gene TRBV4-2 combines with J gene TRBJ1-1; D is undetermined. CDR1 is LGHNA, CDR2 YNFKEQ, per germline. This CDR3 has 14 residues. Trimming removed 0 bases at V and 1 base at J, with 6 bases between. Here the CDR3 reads CASSQDVGNTEAFF. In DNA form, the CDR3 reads TGTGCCAGCAGCCAAGATGTAGGGAACACTGAAGCTTTCTTT.

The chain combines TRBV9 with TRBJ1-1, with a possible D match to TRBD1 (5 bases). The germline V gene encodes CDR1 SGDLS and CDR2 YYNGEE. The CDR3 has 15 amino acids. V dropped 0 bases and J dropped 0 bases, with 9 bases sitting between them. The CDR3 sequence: CASSVGAGMNTEAFF. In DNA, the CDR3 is TGTGCCAGCAGCGTAGGGGCAGGGATGAACACTGAAGCTTTCTTT. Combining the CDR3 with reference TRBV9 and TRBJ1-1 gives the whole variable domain DSGVTQTPKHLITATGQRVTLRCSPRSGDLSVYWYQQSLDQGLQFLIQYYNGEERAKGNILERFSAQQFPDLHSELNLSSLELGDSALYFCASSVGAGMNTEAFFGQGTRLTVV.

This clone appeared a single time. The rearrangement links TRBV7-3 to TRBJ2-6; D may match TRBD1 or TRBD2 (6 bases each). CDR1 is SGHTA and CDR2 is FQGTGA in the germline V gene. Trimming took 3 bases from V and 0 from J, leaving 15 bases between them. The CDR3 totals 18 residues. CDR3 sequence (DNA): TGTGCCAGCAGCTTGGGAGGACAGTTAAGCTCTGGGGCCAACGTCCTGACTTTC. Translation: CASSLGGQLSSGANVLTF.

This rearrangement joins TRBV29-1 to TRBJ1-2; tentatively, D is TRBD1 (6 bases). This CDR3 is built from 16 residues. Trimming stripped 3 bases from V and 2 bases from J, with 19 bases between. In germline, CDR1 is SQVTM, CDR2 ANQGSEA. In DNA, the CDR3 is TGCAGCGTTGATGAGCCTGGACAGCCGCTGAACTATGGCTACACCTTC. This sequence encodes CSVDEPGQPLNYGYTF.

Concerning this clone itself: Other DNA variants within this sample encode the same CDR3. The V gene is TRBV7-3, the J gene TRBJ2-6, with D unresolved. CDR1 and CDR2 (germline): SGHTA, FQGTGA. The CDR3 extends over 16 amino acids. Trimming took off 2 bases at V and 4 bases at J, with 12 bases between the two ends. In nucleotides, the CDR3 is TGTGCCAGCAGCTTACTTGGCGTTGGCGGGGCCAACGTCCTGACTTTC. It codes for CASSLLGVGGANVLTF.

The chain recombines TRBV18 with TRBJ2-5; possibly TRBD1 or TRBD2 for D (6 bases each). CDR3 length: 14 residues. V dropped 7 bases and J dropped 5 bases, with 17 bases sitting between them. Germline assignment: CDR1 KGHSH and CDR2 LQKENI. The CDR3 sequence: CASFRQRGPETQYF. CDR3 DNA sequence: TGTGCCAGCTTCAGACAACGGGGGCCGGAGACCCAGTACTTC.

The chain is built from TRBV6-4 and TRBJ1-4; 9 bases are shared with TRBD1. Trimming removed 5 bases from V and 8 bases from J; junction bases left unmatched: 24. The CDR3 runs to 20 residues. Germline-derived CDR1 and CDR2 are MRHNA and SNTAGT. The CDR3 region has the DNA TGTGCCAGCAGTCTCCCTCGAGGTAGACAGGGGGTTGTGAAGGACGAAAAACTGTTTTTT. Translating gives CASSLPRGRQGVVKDEKLFF.

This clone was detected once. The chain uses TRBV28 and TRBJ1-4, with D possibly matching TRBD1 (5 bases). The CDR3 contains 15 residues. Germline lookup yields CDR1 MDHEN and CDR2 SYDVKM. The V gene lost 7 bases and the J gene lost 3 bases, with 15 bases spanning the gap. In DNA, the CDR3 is TGTGCCAGCAAAACTCCGACAGCACCTAATGAAAAACTGTTTTTT. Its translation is CASKTPTAPNEKLFF.

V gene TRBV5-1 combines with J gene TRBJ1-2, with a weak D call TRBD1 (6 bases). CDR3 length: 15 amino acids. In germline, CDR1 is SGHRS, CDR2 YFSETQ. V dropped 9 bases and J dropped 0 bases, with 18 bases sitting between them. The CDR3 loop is CATGAGDTANYGYTF. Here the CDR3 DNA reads TGCGCCACCGGGGCTGGGGACACAGCTAACTATGGCTACACCTTC.

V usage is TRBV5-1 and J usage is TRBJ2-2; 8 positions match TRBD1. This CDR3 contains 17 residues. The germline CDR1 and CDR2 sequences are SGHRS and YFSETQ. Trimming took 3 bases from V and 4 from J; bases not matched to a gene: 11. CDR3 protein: CASSSVYGTGTTGELFF. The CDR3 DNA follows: TGCGCCAGCAGCTCGGTATACGGGACAGGAACCACCGGGGAGCTGTTTTTT.

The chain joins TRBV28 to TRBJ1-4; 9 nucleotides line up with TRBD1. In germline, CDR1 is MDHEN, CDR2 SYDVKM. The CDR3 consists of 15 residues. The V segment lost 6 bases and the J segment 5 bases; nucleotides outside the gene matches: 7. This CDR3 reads CASRGGGTGNEKLFF. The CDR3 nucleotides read TGTGCCAGCAGGGGTGGGGGGACAGGGAATGAAAAACTGTTTTTT.

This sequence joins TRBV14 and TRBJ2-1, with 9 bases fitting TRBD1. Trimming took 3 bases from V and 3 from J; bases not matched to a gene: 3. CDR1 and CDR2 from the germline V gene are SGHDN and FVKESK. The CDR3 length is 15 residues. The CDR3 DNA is TGTGCCAGCAGCCAGGGGGACAGGGTCTACAATGAGCAGTTCTTC. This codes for CASSQGDRVYNEQFF.

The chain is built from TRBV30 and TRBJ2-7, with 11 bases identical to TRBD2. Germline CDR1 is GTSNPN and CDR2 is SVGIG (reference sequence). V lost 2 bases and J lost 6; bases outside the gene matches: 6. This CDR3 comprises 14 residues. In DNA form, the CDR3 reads TGTGCCTGGAGTAGACTAGCGGGGTCTCCCGAGCAGTACTTC. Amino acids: CAWSRLAGSPEQYF. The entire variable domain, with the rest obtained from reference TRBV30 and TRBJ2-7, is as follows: SQTIHQWPATLVQPVGSPLSLECTVEGTSNPNLYWYRQAAGRGLQLLFYSVGIGQISSEVPQNLSASRPQDRQFILSSKKLLLSDSGFYLCAWSRLAGSPEQYFGPGTRLTVT.

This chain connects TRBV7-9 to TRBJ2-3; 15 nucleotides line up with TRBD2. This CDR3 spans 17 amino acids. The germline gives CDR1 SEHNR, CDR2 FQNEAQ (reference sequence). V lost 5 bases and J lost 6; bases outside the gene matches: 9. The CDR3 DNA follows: TGTGCCAGCAGCCGTCCCGGGACTAGCGGGGGGAAGGATACGCAGTATTTT. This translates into CASSRPGTSGGKDTQYF.

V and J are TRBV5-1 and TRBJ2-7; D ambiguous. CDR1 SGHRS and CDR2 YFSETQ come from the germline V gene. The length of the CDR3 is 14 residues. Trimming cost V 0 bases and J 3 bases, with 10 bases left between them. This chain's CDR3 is CASSLELPDYEQYF. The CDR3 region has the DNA TGCGCCAGCAGCTTGGAGTTGCCGGACTACGAGCAGTACTTC.

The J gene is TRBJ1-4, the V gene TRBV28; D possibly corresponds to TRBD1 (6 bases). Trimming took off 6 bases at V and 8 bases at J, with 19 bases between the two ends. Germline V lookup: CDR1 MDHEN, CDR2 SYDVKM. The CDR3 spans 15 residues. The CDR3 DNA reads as TGTGCCAGCAGCCCCCGGTTGGGGGCTGGAGAAAAACTGTTTTTT. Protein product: CASSPRLGAGEKLFF.

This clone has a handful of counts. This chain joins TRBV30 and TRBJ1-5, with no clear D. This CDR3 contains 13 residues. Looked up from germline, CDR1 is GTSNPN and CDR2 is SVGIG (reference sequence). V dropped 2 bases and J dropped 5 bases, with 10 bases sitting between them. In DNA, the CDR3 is TGTGCCTGGAGTAAGACGAAAGATCAGCCCCAGCATTTT. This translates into CAWSKTKDQPQHF.

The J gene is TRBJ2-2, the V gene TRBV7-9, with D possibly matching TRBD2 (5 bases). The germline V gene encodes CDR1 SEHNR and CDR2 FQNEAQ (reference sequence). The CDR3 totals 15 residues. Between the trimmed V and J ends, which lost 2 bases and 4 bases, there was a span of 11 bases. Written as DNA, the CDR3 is TGTGCCAGCAGCTTACCGGGAAAGGGCACCGGGGAGCTGTTTTTT. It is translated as CASSLPGKGTGELFF. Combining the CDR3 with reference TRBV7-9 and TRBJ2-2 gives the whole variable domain DTGVSQNPRHKITKRGQNVTFRCDPISEHNRLYWYRQTLGQGPEFLTYFQNEAQLEKSRLLSDRFSAERPKGSFSTLEIQRTEQGDSAMYLCASSLPGKGTGELFFGEGSRLTVL.

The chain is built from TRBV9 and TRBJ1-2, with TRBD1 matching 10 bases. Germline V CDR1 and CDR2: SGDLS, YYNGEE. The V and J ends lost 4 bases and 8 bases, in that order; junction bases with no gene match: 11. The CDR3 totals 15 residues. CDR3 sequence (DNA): TGTGCCAGCAGCTCTCCGGGACAGGGGACGGGCGGCTACACCTTC. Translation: CASSSPGQGTGGYTF.

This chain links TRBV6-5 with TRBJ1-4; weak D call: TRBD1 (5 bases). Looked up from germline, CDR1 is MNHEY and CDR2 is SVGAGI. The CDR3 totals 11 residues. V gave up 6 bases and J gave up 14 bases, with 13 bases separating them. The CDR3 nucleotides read TGTGCCAGCAGCATACAGGATTACCTGTTTTTT. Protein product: CASSIQDYLFF.

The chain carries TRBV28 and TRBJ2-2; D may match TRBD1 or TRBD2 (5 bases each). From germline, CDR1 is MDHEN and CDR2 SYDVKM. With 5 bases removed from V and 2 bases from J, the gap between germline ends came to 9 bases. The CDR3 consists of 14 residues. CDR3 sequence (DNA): TGTGCCAGCAGTGAAGGGGACAACACCGGGGAGCTGTTTTTT. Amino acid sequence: CASSEGDNTGELFF.

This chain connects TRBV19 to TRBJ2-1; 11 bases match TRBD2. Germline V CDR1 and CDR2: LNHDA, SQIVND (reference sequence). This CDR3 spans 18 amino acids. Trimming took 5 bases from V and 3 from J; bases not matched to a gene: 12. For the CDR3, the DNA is TGTGCCAGTAGTGGTACCGCAACACTAGCGGGGGTCTACAATGAGCAGTTCTTC. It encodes CASSGTATLAGVYNEQFF.

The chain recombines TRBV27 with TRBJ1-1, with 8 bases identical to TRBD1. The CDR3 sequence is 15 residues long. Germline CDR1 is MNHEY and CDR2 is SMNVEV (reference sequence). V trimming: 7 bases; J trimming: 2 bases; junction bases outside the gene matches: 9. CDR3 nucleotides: TGTGCCAGCATCAAACAGACAGGGGCCAACACTGAAGCTTTCTTT. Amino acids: CASIKQTGANTEAFF.

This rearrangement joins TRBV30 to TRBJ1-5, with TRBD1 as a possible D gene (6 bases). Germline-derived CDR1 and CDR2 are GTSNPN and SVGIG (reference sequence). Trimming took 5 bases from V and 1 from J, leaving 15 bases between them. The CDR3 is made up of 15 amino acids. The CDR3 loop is CAWSGQGLSNQPQHF. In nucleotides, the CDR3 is TGTGCCTGGTCGGGGCAGGGGTTGAGCAATCAGCCCCAGCATTTT.

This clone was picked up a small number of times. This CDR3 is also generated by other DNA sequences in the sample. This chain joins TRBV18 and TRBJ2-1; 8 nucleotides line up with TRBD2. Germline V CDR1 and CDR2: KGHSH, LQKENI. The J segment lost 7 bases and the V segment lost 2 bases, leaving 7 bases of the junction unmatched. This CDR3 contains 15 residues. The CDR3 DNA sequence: TGTGCCAGCTCACCAACGAGCGGGGGAGCGAATGAGCAGTTCTTC. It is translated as CASSPTSGGANEQFF.

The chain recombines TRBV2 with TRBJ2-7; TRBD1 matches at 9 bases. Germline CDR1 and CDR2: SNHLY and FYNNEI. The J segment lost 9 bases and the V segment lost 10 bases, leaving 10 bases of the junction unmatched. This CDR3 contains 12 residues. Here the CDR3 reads CANGQGSYRQYF. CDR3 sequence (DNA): TGTGCCAACGGACAGGGGAGCTACAGGCAGTACTTC.